Presented here are 4 T cell receptor beta chains from one specimen sequenced in a study of spatial heterogeneity in lung cancer. Their cognate antigens are unknown. Noted time point: sample taken at primary tumor resection. The study, taken as a whole, reports: Tracking of tumor mutation counts was seen in expanded intratumoral alpha and beta TCR counts.

TCRdb processed the 5' RACE reads anew with MiXCR; each CDR3 protein has one entry. Of around 100,000 distinct CDR3 sequences in the sample, 4.4% are singletons; the top ten hold about 20%. The sequencing used lung tumor tissue, collected at surgery. These receptor sequences come from a male donor with early-stage non-small cell lung cancer.

The chain is built from TRBV12-3 or TRBV12-4 and TRBJ2-1; D is unclear. CDR3 size: 14 residues. V was cut by 5 bases and J by 2 bases, with 10 bases left in between. The CDR3: CASSEESPYNEQFF. Here the CDR3 DNA reads TGTGCCAGCAGTGAGGAATCGCCCTACAATGAGCAGTTCTTC.

The table lists this clonotype with many counts. The chain combines TRBV12-5 with TRBJ2-7; 10 bases are a match to TRBD2. The CDR3 loop spans 13 amino acids. V trimming: 6 bases; J trimming: 2 bases; junction bases outside the gene matches: 1. Germline V gene sequence: CDR1 LGHNT, CDR2 FRNRAP. Written as DNA, the CDR3 is TGTGCTAGTGGGGGGACTAGCGCCTACGAGCAGTACTTC. Protein product: CASGGTSAYEQYF.

CDR3 loop: CASSRLRDRGPEQYF. The CDR3 nucleotides read TGTGCCAGCAGCCGACTCCGGGACAGGGGGCCCGAGCAGTACTTC. The J gene is TRBJ2-7, the V gene TRBV3-1, with 12 bases that match TRBD1. The V gene end was trimmed by 4 bases and the J gene end by 6 bases; junction bases not matched to a gene: 7. The CDR3 covers 15 residues. Germline V gene data show CDR1 as LGHDT and CDR2 as YNNKEL (reference sequence).

This clonotype was seen at least ten times. V usage is TRBV11-1 and J usage is TRBJ1-2; no clear D gene. Trimming shortened V by 5 bases and J by 4 bases, and 20 bases separated the two germline ends. Germline CDR1 SGHAT, CDR2 FQDESV (reference sequence). This CDR3 comprises 16 residues. CDR3 loop: CASSAKDEPGAYGYTF. In DNA form, the CDR3 reads TGTGCCAGCAGCGCGAAAGACGAGCCCGGAGCCTATGGCTACACCTTC.